This paragraph reports one T cell receptor (beta chain). Per the original data handling: Reference gene primer amplification gave estimated nucleated cell counts. The assay was immunoSEQ multiplex PCR, and TCRdb's table has in-frame clones only and misses some. Clonal size and the V and J genes are those of that table, whereas D and trimming came from the DNA. There are over 150,000 clones in the sample; approximately 85% occur only once, and 0.63% lies in the top ten. This sample stems from a study of blood T cell repertoires in COVID-19. Study-level background: Material from acute and convalescent COVID-19 was sourced from the United States, Italy and Spain. T cells, B-cell-depleted T cells, or PBMCs provided the cDNA or gDNA that served as material.

One Seattle source followed patients from active infection through their disease course. The source material was peripheral blood. The clonotype originates from a man aged 60-69 years with COVID-19, enrolled during active disease.

This CDR3 is CASRRGTADTQYF. In DNA, the CDR3 is TGTGCCAGCAGACGCGGGACAGCAGATACGCAGTATTTT. The chain has TRBV12-3 or TRBV12-4 and TRBJ2-3, with D tentatively TRBD1 (7 bases). The CDR3 extends over 13 amino acids. Trimming removed 6 bases from V and 4 bases from J, with 11 bases in between.